Described below is a single TCR beta chain sequence and its context. Its antigen remains unknown. Sample time point: sample taken at primary tumor resection. Whole RNA obtained from tumor, nontumor lung or frozen PBMC underwent sequencing without sorting. These data come from a study of spatial heterogeneity in lung cancer. The CDR3 loop spans 13 amino acids. V was pared by 0 bases and J by 4 bases, with 8 bases between. Germline CDR1 reads GTSNPN; CDR2 reads SVGIG (reference sequence). TCRdb re-called the 5' RACE reads through MiXCR, storing one row per CDR3 protein. The table shows about 26,000 distinct CDR3 sequences, with over 10% occurring only once. Findings of the study overall: Expanded tumor TCRs that were ubiquitous appeared in blood more at resection than follow-up.

This receptor was obtained from a female donor with early-stage non-small cell lung cancer. Sample: PBMCs, taken at surgery. The chain combines TRBV30 with TRBJ2-3; no firm D call. The CDR3 DNA reads as TGTGCCTGGAGTGTGGGCAGATCAGATACGCAGTATTTT. Translation: CAWSVGRSDTQYF.